Each of the 10 T cell receptor beta chains below was sequenced from the same sample in a study of T cell responses to AZD1222 COVID-19 vaccine. Profiled with immunoSEQ multiplex PCR; TCRdb holds only in-frame clones, not every one. The table shows about 160,000 clones, with around 93% occurring only once. Material: peripheral blood, obtained on day 0 of AZD1222 vaccination. These receptors were collected from an adult in good health.

This clone has just one count. In DNA form, the CDR3 reads TGTGCCAGCAGCCGGAACAGGGGGGACACTGAAGCTTTCTTT. This codes for CASSRNRGDTEAFF. The V gene is TRBV3-1 (or the pseudogene TRBV3-2), the J gene TRBJ1-1, with 8 nucleotides matching TRBD1. V shed 4 bases, J shed 3 bases, and the junction held 4 bases outside the gene matches. Germline loops: CDR1 LGHDT, CDR2 YNNKEL (reference sequence). CDR3 size: 14 residues.

The chain employs TRBV7-2 and TRBJ2-2; weak D call: TRBD1 (6 bases). CDR3 length: 13 amino acids. Trimming left V 8 bases short and J 3 bases short, with 10 bases between. Germline CDR1 and CDR2: SGHTA and FQGNSA. The CDR3 DNA is TGTGCCAGCGCAGGGGTTGACACCGGGGAGCTGTTTTTT. Protein product: CASAGVDTGELFF.

V is TRBV9 and J is TRBJ1-1; possible D gene TRBD1, 6 bases. This CDR3 region has 18 residues. Germline assignment: CDR1 SGDLS and CDR2 YYNGEE. V was cut by 0 bases and J by 2 bases, with 20 bases left in between. CDR3 amino acids: CASSVEAALGGLNTEAFF. In nucleotides, the CDR3 is TGTGCCAGCAGCGTAGAGGCCGCCCTTGGGGGCTTAAACACTGAAGCTTTCTTT.

The chain employs TRBV24-1 and TRBJ2-1, with D tentatively TRBD2 (7 bases). The CDR3 spans 16 residues. CDR1 is KGHDR and CDR2 is SFDVKD in the germline V gene. V lost 3 bases, J lost 10 bases, and 21 bases lay in between. CDR3 sequence (DNA): TGTGCCACCAGTGATCCTGAAGGGGGGGGCCGTAGGGAGCAGTTCTTC. Amino acid sequence: CATSDPEGGGRREQFF.

The chain carries TRBV23-1 and TRBJ1-2; possibly TRBD1 for D (6 bases). TRBV23-1 is flagged as an ORF with uncertain function. V was pared by 1 base and J by 2 bases, with 17 bases between. CDR3 size: 17 residues. In DNA, the CDR3 is TGCGCCAGCAGTCAATTAAACGGACAGAGGCCAAACTATGGCTACACCTTC. It specifies CASSQLNGQRPNYGYTF.

This clone is classed as medium-sized (0.01 to 0.1%). The V call is TRBV6-4, the J call TRBJ2-3; 7 nucleotides agree with TRBD2. CDR1 MRHNA and CDR2 SNTAGT come from the germline V gene. The trim removed 4 bases at V and 1 base at J, leaving 5 bases unmatched. The CDR3 has 15 residues. The CDR3 sequence: CASSAQTSGTDTQYF. CDR3 DNA: TGTGCCAGCAGTGCTCAAACTAGCGGCACAGATACGCAGTATTTT.

The chain couples TRBV7-9 to TRBJ1-1; D is uncertain. Trimming pared 5 bases from V and 5 bases from J, leaving 6 bases between. CDR3 size: 11 residues. Germline lookup yields CDR1 SEHNR and CDR2 FQNEAQ (reference sequence). The DNA for the CDR3 is TGTGCCAGCAGCCTCCAAACTGAAGCTTTCTTT. It yields the protein CASSLQTEAFF.

The chain is built from TRBV10-2 and TRBJ2-1, with D uncertain. The CDR3 extends over 15 amino acids. Germline V gives CDR1 WSHSY, CDR2 SAAADI. The V gene lost 5 bases and the J gene lost 2 bases, with 13 bases spanning the gap. CDR3 sequence: CASSRTHNTYNEQFF. CDR3 bases: TGCGCCAGCAGTCGCACCCATAACACCTACAATGAGCAGTTCTTC.

Only one count was recorded for this clone. The V call is TRBV11-2, the J call TRBJ1-2, with TRBD1 identical over 7 bases. The CDR3 sequence is 17 residues long. Trimming took 6 bases from V and 2 from J; bases not matched to a gene: 15. CDR1 is SGHAT, CDR2 FQNNGV, per germline. CDR3 residues: CASRTPGQDPVNYGYTF. The CDR3 DNA reads as TGTGCCAGCAGGACACCTGGACAGGACCCCGTAAACTATGGCTACACCTTC.

This clone showed up just once. The chain is built from TRBV3-1 (or the pseudogene TRBV3-2) and TRBJ1-5; D gene unclear. The CDR3 totals 15 residues. Germline-derived CDR1 and CDR2 are LGHDT and YNNKEL (reference sequence). Trimming stripped 1 base from V and 3 bases from J, with 10 bases between. The CDR3 region is CASSQGSGNNQPQHF. CDR3 bases: TGTGCCAGCAGCCAAGGGTCGGGTAACAATCAGCCCCAGCATTTT.